A single sample gave rise to the 14 T cell receptor beta chains below, sequenced in a study of blood T cells in healthy people across ages. Combining a sample-barcoded 5' primer with a J-beta primer mix, a second PCR ran for about 7 to 11 cycles. One entry per CDR3 protein results from TCRdb running MiXCR on the 5' RACE reads. The data contain 710,000 or so distinct CDR3 sequences, approximately 21% of them seen just once; the ten biggest clones take up about 20%. Sequencing input: blood. These receptors originate from a man aged 65-85 years in good health.

Only a few counts were recorded for this clonotype. The chain joins TRBV4-1 to TRBJ2-1, with 8 bases that match TRBD2. CDR1 MGHRA and CDR2 YSYEKL come from the germline V gene. Losses at the gene ends were 5 bases for V and 7 bases for J; bases not matched to a gene: 10. The CDR3 length is 15 residues. As DNA, the CDR3 is TGCGCCAGCAGCAAAGGGGAGCGGGAGAGGAATGAGCAGTTCTTC. This translates into CASSKGERERNEQFF.

The chain has TRBV7-9 and TRBJ2-5; no clear D gene. The germline V gene encodes CDR1 SEHNR and CDR2 FQNEAQ (reference sequence). V lost 6 bases and J 1 base, leaving 6 bases between the germline ends. The CDR3 covers 12 residues. CDR3 DNA: TGTGCCAGCAGGAGTCCCCAAGAGACCCAGTACTTC. Translating it yields CASRSPQETQYF.

The V call is TRBV9, the J call TRBJ1-5; maybe TRBD1 (6 bases). The CDR3 is 15 amino acids. Germline CDR1 reads SGDLS; CDR2 reads YYNGEE. The V end was cut by 0 bases, the J end by 9 bases, with 16 bases between. For the CDR3, the DNA is TGTGCCAGCAGCGTAGGGGGACACGGCGTTTGGCCCCAGCATTTT. Translating it yields CASSVGGHGVWPQHF.

The chain joins TRBV3-1 to TRBJ2-2; weak D call: TRBD2 (5 bases). This CDR3 region has 15 residues. Trimming removed 3 bases from V and 3 bases from J, with 11 bases in between. CDR1 and CDR2 from the germline V gene are LGHDT and YNNKEL (reference sequence). The CDR3 loop is CASSQRLADTGELFF. In DNA, the CDR3 is TGTGCCAGCAGCCAGAGGCTAGCAGACACCGGGGAGCTGTTTTTT.

The CDR3 DNA is TGTGCCAGCAGCCAAACAGGGTCTTTTGGCAAAAACATTCAGTACTTC. This encodes CASSQTGSFGKNIQYF. V usage is TRBV3-1 and J usage is TRBJ2-4; D is perhaps TRBD1 (6 bases). V lost 2 bases and J 3 bases, leaving 14 bases between the germline ends. The CDR3 is 16 residues long. The V gene's germline CDR1 is LGHDT and CDR2 YNNKEL (reference sequence).

The rearrangement joins TRBV6-5 to TRBJ2-5; 8 nucleotides agree with TRBD1. Germline V lookup: CDR1 MNHEY, CDR2 SVGAGI. V dropped 5 bases and J dropped 2; count of bases not matched to a gene: 7. CDR3 length equals 15 residues. The CDR3 region is CASSPDRGGQETQYF. In DNA form, the CDR3 reads TGTGCCAGCAGTCCAGACAGGGGAGGACAAGAGACCCAGTACTTC.

The table lists this clonotype with a count of one. V is TRBV20-1 and J is TRBJ2-3, with D unclear. Germline CDR1 DFQATT, CDR2 SNEGSKA (reference sequence). This CDR3 region has 15 residues. V lost 0 bases and J lost 0, with 10 bases in between. The CDR3 nucleotides read TGCAGTGCTAGAGACCCAGGTCCCAGCACAGATACGCAGTATTTT. This gives the protein CSARDPGPSTDTQYF.

This clonotype came up many times. The chain's CDR3 is CSVGGYNYGYTF. The CDR3 coding sequence is TGCAGCGTTGGTGGGTATAACTATGGCTACACCTTC. The chain is built from TRBV29-1 and TRBJ1-2; no clear D gene. The CDR3 totals 12 residues. V gave up 4 bases and J gave up 1 base, with 7 bases separating them. Germline V gene lookup returns CDR1 SQVTM and CDR2 ANQGSEA.

V and J are TRBV20-1 and TRBJ2-1; 9 bases map to TRBD1. The DNA end is a closer match to TRBJ2-7, so the J assignment may be wrong. Per the germline V gene, CDR1 is DFQATT and CDR2 is SNEGSKA (reference sequence). This CDR3 is built from 13 residues. Written as DNA, the CDR3 is TGCAGTGCTAGTAAACAGGGGGCTAGCGAGCAGTACTTC. As protein: CSASKQGASEQYF.

CDR3 amino acids: CAIKQMNTEAFF. The CDR3 region has the DNA TGTGCCATCAAACAGATGAACACTGAAGCTTTCTTT. The V gene is TRBV10-3, the J gene TRBJ1-1; D unclear. This CDR3 comprises 12 residues. Germline CDR1 ENHRY, CDR2 SYGVKD. V gave up 7 bases and J gave up 0 bases, with 6 bases separating them.

With respect to this clonotype: One end of the junction fails to match germline, which may point to a read error. The CDR3 loop is CASSLYGTGGPGGCTF. The DNA for the CDR3 is TGTGCCAGCAGCTTGTACGGGACAGGGGGTCCGGGTGGCTGCACCTTC. The chain couples TRBV5-5 to TRBJ1-2; 11 nucleotides match TRBD1. The CDR3 has 16 amino acids. Germline lookup yields CDR1 SGHKS and CDR2 YYEKEE (reference sequence).

The table lists this clonotype with a few counts. The rearrangement joins TRBV3-1 to TRBJ1-1, with D possibly TRBD1 on 6 matching bases. There are 18 residues in the CDR3. V dropped 0 bases and J dropped 1 base, with 18 bases sitting between them. Germline V gene sequence: CDR1 LGHDT, CDR2 YNNKEL (reference sequence). Here the CDR3 DNA reads TGTGCCAGCAGCCAAGAGCGGGGCAGGGACATAGGGAACACTGAAGCTTTCTTT. Translating it yields CASSQERGRDIGNTEAFF.

This clonotype was detected only a few times. V and J are TRBV11-3 and TRBJ2-1; 7 bases map to TRBD1. Germline V gene data show CDR1 as SGHNT and CDR2 as YENEEA. CDR3 size: 15 residues. V trimming: 3 bases; J trimming: 5 bases; junction bases outside the gene matches: 7. CDR3 loop: CASSLGTEENNEQFF. The CDR3 DNA follows: TGTGCCAGCAGCTTGGGGACAGAAGAAAACAATGAGCAGTTCTTC.

This clonotype was detected once. This chain links TRBV3-1 with TRBJ1-4, with 7 positions matching TRBD1. CDR1 is LGHDT and CDR2 is YNNKEL in the germline V gene (reference sequence). The CDR3 sequence is 17 residues long. V was pared by 4 bases and J by 6 bases, with 14 bases of the junction left unmatched. The CDR3: CASSRLGFGTEDEKLFF. CDR3 nucleotides: TGTGCCAGCAGCCGATTGGGCTTCGGGACAGAGGATGAAAAACTGTTTTTT.